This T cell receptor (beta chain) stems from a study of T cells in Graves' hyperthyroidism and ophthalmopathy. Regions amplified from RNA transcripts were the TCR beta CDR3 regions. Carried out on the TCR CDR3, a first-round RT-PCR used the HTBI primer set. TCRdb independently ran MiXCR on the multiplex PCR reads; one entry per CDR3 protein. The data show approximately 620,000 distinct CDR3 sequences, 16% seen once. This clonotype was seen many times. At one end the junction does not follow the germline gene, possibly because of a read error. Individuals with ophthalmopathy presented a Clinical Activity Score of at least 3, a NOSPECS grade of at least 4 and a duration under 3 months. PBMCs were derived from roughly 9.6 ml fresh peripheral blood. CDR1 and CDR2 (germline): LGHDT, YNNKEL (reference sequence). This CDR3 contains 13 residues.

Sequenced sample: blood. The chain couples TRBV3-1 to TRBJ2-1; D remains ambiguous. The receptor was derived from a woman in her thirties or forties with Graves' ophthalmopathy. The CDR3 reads CASSPRAYNEQFF. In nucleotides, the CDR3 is TGTGCCAGCAGCCCCCGGGCCTACAACGAGCAGTTCTTC.